This is a list of T cell receptor beta chains from one sample in a study of T-cell memory formation after mild COVID-19. TCRdb re-derived calls from the 5' RACE reads in MiXCR, one entry per CDR3 protein. The sample holds more than 120,000 distinct CDR3 sequences, under 7% seen once. The material sequenced was PBMCs or a T cell subset sorted from them (not recorded which). These receptors were taken from an adult woman who had mild COVID-19 (a few samples of this study predate the infection). Cell type and time point are not known. Each CDR3 is given with its conserved first and last residue. D genes are given only for firm matches. Not all rows give a size; the values are once, few, many and, for expanded clones, a class.

j_call: TRBJ2-5
v_call: TRBV5-4
d_call: .
clone_size: .
cdr3_length: 14
cdr3_nt: TGTGCCAGCAGCTTAGGTCATGTACAAGAGACCCAGTACTTC
cdr3_aa: CASSLGHVQETQYF

j_call: TRBJ2-5
v_call: TRBV6-5
d_call: TRBD2
clone_size: .
cdr3_length: 14
cdr3_nt: TGTGCCAGCAGGCGGGGGAGGGGAATTGAGACCCAGTACTTC
cdr3_aa: CASRRGRGIETQYF

j_call: TRBJ2-5
v_call: TRBV7-6
d_call: .
clone_size: many
cdr3_length: 14
cdr3_nt: TGTGCCAGCAGCCGAAGCGGGACAAAAGAGACCCAGTACTTC
cdr3_aa: CASSRSGTKETQYF

j_call: TRBJ1-1
v_call: TRBV7-9
d_call: .
clone_size: .
cdr3_length: 13
cdr3_nt: TGTGCCAGCAGCTTTGATTTGAACACTGAAGCTTTCTTT
cdr3_aa: CASSFDLNTEAFF

j_call: TRBJ1-2
v_call: TRBV7-9
d_call: .
clone_size: few
cdr3_length: 16
cdr3_nt: TGTGCCAGCAGCTCCGCGCCGGGACTGACAAGTATAGGAAACACCTTC
cdr3_aa: CASSSAPGLTSIGNTF

j_call: TRBJ1-5
v_call: TRBV12-3/TRBV12-4
d_call: .
clone_size: .
cdr3_length: 13
cdr3_nt: TGTGCCAGCAGTATTGGAGGGAGACAGCCCCAGCATTTT
cdr3_aa: CASSIGGRQPQHF

j_call: TRBJ2-1
v_call: TRBV7-2
d_call: TRBD2
clone_size: .
cdr3_length: 16
cdr3_nt: TGTGCCAGCAGCTTAGGAGCGGGGAGCTCCTACAATGAGCAGTTCTTC
cdr3_aa: CASSLGAGSSYNEQFF

j_call: TRBJ1-6
v_call: TRBV14
d_call: .
clone_size: .
cdr3_length: 18
cdr3_nt: TGTGCCAGCAGCCAACCCAGGACCGGCACCTCCTATAATTCACCCCTCCACTTT
cdr3_aa: CASSQPRTGTSYNSPLHF

j_call: TRBJ1-2
v_call: TRBV6-5
d_call: TRBD1
clone_size: .
cdr3_length: 15
cdr3_nt: TGTGCCAGCAGTTACTCCCGGACAGGGGTTAAAGGCTACACCTTC
cdr3_aa: CASSYSRTGVKGYTF

j_call: TRBJ1-5
v_call: TRBV27
d_call: .
clone_size: .
cdr3_length: 17
cdr3_nt: TGTGCCAGCAGTCCTCTCCGACAGGTGTATAGCAATCAGCCCCAGCATTTT
cdr3_aa: CASSPLRQVYSNQPQHF

j_call: TRBJ2-7
v_call: TRBV5-1
d_call: .
clone_size: many
cdr3_length: 12
cdr3_nt: TGCGCCAGCAGCTTGGACGCCTACGAGCAGTACTTC
cdr3_aa: CASSLDAYEQYF

j_call: TRBJ2-4
v_call: TRBV24-1
d_call: TRBD1
clone_size: few
cdr3_length: 14
cdr3_nt: TGTGCCACCAGTGATTCGACAGGGGGACTCTATCAGTACTTC
cdr3_aa: CATSDSTGGLYQYF

j_call: TRBJ1-2
v_call: TRBV19
d_call: .
clone_size: .
cdr3_length: 15
cdr3_nt: TGTGCCAGTAGTATCTCGTGGGGGTCGAACTATGGCTACACCTTC
cdr3_aa: CASSISWGSNYGYTF

j_call: TRBJ2-1
v_call: TRBV5-1
d_call: TRBD2
clone_size: many
cdr3_length: 15
cdr3_nt: TGCGCCAGCAGCGTGGGACTAGCGTTAAACAATGAGCAGTTCTTC
cdr3_aa: CASSVGLALNNEQFF

j_call: TRBJ2-5
v_call: TRBV5-4
d_call: TRBD2
clone_size: .
cdr3_length: 16
cdr3_nt: TGTGCCAGCAGCTTGGTTGTAGCGGGAGGGTTAGGGACCCAGTACTTC
cdr3_aa: CASSLVVAGGLGTQYF

j_call: TRBJ2-3
v_call: TRBV5-1
d_call: .
clone_size: .
cdr3_length: 14
cdr3_nt: TGCGCCAGCAGCTTGGTGGAGGGCGCAGATACGCAGTATTTT
cdr3_aa: CASSLVEGADTQYF

j_call: TRBJ2-7
v_call: TRBV5-1
d_call: TRBD1
clone_size: many
cdr3_length: 14
cdr3_nt: TGCGCCAGCAGCTCGGGACAGGGCTCCTACGAGCAGTACTTC
cdr3_aa: CASSSGQGSYEQYF

j_call: TRBJ2-3
v_call: TRBV6-6
d_call: .
clone_size: .
cdr3_length: 13
cdr3_nt: TGTGCCAGCAGTATAGGGACGGGGGATACGCAGTATTTT
cdr3_aa: CASSIGTGDTQYF

j_call: TRBJ2-1
v_call: TRBV11-2
d_call: TRBD2
clone_size: many
cdr3_length: 15
cdr3_nt: TGTGCCAGCAGCTTAGGGACTAGCGGCCTCAATGAGCAGTTCTTC
cdr3_aa: CASSLGTSGLNEQFF

j_call: TRBJ2-3
v_call: TRBV20-1
d_call: TRBD2
clone_size: few
cdr3_length: 15
cdr3_nt: TGCAGTGCTAGACCACTAGCGGCGGCCACAGATACGCAGTATTTT
cdr3_aa: CSARPLAAATDTQYF